The clone carrying this T cell receptor (beta chain) was recorded at least ten times. The antigen is undetermined. V was clipped by 3 bases and J by 4 bases, with 5 bases between them. The CDR3 length is 12 residues. The V gene's germline CDR1 is SGHNT and CDR2 YENEEA. The lymph nodes were axillary draining lymph nodes from breast cancer patients. The data were obtained in a study of breast tumors, draining lymph nodes, adjacent tissues. General study results and limits: Compared with lymph nodes, tumors were less diverse; compared with nontumor tissue, more.

Via MiXCR, TCRdb re-called the multiplex PCR reads, giving one row per CDR3 protein. There are roughly 86,000 distinct CDR3 sequences in the sample; approximately 19% occur only once, and about 2.2% lies in the top ten. Sequenced input: axillary lymph node tissue. The receptor was isolated from a female donor with breast cancer. Some clones in this sample may be carry-over from other donors' samples. J is TRBJ2-3 and V is TRBV11-3; D not resolved. CDR3 residues: CASSFLADTQYF. The CDR3 nucleotides read TGTGCCAGCAGCTTTCTTGCAGATACGCAGTATTTT.